The present T cell receptor (beta chain) was sequenced within a study of blood T cell repertoires in COVID-19. As for the study in general: Whether acute or convalescent, the COVID-19 samples came from the United States, Italy and Spain.

Germline CDR1 and CDR2: SNHLY and FYNNEI. CDR3 length: 16 residues. With 1 base clipped from V and 6 bases from J, the junction kept 9 bases outside the gene matches. Authors' processing steps: Reference gene primer amplification gave nucleated cell count estimates. The protocol was immunoSEQ multiplex PCR, while the TCRdb copy is restricted to in-frame clones and leaves out a portion. Clone size and the V and J calls come from that table; the DNA yielded D and trimming. The repertoire holds 180,000 or so clones, 82% seen once, with approximately 9.1% in the top ten. This TCR came from a woman aged 70 to 79 with acute or convalescent COVID-19. Sequences were obtained from peripheral blood. The chain uses TRBV2 and TRBJ1-2; 9 nucleotides match TRBD1. The CDR3, as DNA: TGTGCCAGCAGTGAAGAGGTCGGGACAGGGAATAATGGCTACACCTTC. Protein: CASSEEVGTGNNGYTF.